The T cell receptor (beta chain) described here comes from a study of cytomegalovirus exposure and HLA in healthy donors. Study observations and caveats: In an earlier analysis, productive rearrangement rates for most beta V segments clustered near 87% or 30%. Later findings reportedly placed an Asian-associated ancestry cluster below the 666-donor mean for N-insertions. Rare sequences made up most TCRs, while some public TCRs were found in many donors. A later analysis linked a missense DCLRE1C variant to TCR beta V- and J-gene trimming.

In germline, CDR1 is SGHVS, CDR2 FQNEAQ. This CDR3 spans 17 amino acids. The germline V and J ends were trimmed by 1 base and 7 bases, with 19 bases remaining between them. Both 60 Vbeta primers and 13 Jbeta primers went into the PCR. Sequencing used immunoSEQ multiplex PCR; TCRdb keeps in-frame clones, though not all of them. The table lists roughly 120,000 clones, roughly two thirds of them singletons. A note on this clone: Its specificity is unknown.

The rearrangement joins TRBV7-8 to TRBJ2-2; D is perhaps TRBD1 (5 bases). The source is a man aged 25 to 40 in good health and CMV-seropositive. Sequenced input: PBMCs. The CDR3 nucleotides read TGTGCCAGCAGCTTAGGACAGACCAGGCGGCGCGGCGGGGAGCTGTTTTTT. Translating it yields CASSLGQTRRRGGELFF.